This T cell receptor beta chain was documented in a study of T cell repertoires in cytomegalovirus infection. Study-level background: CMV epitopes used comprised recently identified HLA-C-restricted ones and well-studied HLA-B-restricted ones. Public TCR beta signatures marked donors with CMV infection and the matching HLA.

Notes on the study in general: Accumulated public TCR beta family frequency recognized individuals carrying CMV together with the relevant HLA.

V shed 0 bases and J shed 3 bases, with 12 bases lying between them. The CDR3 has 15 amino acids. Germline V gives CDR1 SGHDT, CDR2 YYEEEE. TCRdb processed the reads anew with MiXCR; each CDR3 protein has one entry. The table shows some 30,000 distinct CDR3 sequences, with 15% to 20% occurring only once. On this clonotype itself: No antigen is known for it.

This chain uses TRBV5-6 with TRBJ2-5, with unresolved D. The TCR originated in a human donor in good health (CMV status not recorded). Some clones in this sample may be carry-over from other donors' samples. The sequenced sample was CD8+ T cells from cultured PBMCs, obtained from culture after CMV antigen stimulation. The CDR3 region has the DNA TGTGCCAGCAGCTTGGGTGGCAGCCTTAAAGAGACCCAGTACTTC. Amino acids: CASSLGGSLKETQYF.